The source of this T cell receptor beta chain is a study of blood T cells in healthy people across ages. In germline, CDR1 is DFQATT, CDR2 SNEGSKA (reference sequence). The CDR3 has 14 amino acids. With 0 bases removed from V and 3 bases from J, the gap between germline ends came to 11 bases. In each sample, at least 7 million PBMCs were isolated. With a J-beta primer mix and a sample-barcoded 5' primer, a second PCR ran roughly 6 to 12 cycles. TCRdb reanalysed the 5' RACE reads using MiXCR and keeps one entry per CDR3 protein. The sample includes approximately 730,000 distinct CDR3 sequences, roughly 47% of them seen just once.

This chain connects TRBV20-1 to TRBJ1-2, with a tentative D call TRBD1 (5 bases). This receptor was obtained from a woman aged 55-69 years in good health. The specimen was blood. The DNA for the CDR3 is TGCAGTGCTAGAGATGCGAGGGGCGACTATGGCTACACCTTC. The encoded protein is CSARDARGDYGYTF.